A single sample is the source of the 16 T cell receptor beta chains below, sequenced in a study of blood T cells in healthy people across ages. PCR was performed a second time for roughly 7 to 11 cycles using a sample-barcoded 5' primer and a J-beta primer mix. TCRdb recomputed calls from the 5' RACE reads with MiXCR, one row per CDR3 protein. Among approximately 800,000 distinct CDR3 sequences, around two thirds were seen once, and the ten largest hold 25% to 30%. Sequencing input: blood. The receptors originated from a man between 25 and 39 years old in good health.

This chain links TRBV6-5 with TRBJ2-7, with D possibly being TRBD2 (6 bases). V was clipped by 0 bases and J by 0 bases, with 15 bases between them. From germline, CDR1 is MNHEY and CDR2 SVGAGI. This CDR3 spans 17 amino acids. CDR3 protein: CASSYSIGGEYSYEQYF. CDR3 in DNA: TGTGCCAGCAGTTACTCGATCGGCGGGGAGTACTCCTACGAGCAGTACTTC.

The chain employs TRBV27 and TRBJ2-1; 9 positions match TRBD2. Germline values: CDR1 MNHEY, CDR2 SMNVEV (reference sequence). Trimming took 6 bases from V and 5 from J; bases not matched to a gene: 11. There are 16 residues in the CDR3. As DNA, the CDR3 is TGTGCCAGCAGCGTTCATGGCGGGGGGGTCAACAATGAGCAGTTCTTC. The encoded protein is CASSVHGGGVNNEQFF.

The CDR3 coding sequence is TGTGCCAGCAGCACAGACAGGGGTGGATATGGCTACACCTTC. The encoded protein is CASSTDRGGYGYTF. The chain joins TRBV6-6 to TRBJ1-2; 8 nucleotides align to TRBD1. Germline trimming cut 6 bases from V and 5 bases from J; bases unmatched to any gene: 8. Looked up from germline, CDR1 is MNHNY and CDR2 is SVGAGI (reference sequence). The CDR3 totals 14 residues.

V gene TRBV4-2 combines with J gene TRBJ2-1; tentatively, D is TRBD1 or TRBD2 (5 bases each). The CDR3 is 13 amino acids. Per the germline V gene, CDR1 is LGHNA and CDR2 is YNFKEQ. Trimming removed 4 bases at V and 15 bases at J, with 19 bases between. The CDR3 region has the DNA TGTGCCAGCAGCCCCATAGCAGGGACGATGCGGTTCTTC. Amino acids: CASSPIAGTMRFF.

This clonotype was seen just once. The rearrangement links TRBV10-3 to TRBJ2-1; 8 nucleotides align to TRBD2. The germline gives CDR1 ENHRY, CDR2 SYGVKD. This CDR3 has 17 amino acids. With 2 bases clipped from V and 5 bases from J, the junction kept 11 bases outside the gene matches. CDR3 protein: CAISEVGRGAMDNEQFF. In DNA, the CDR3 is TGTGCCATCAGTGAGGTCGGGCGGGGGGCCATGGACAATGAGCAGTTCTTC.

The chain has TRBV7-2 and TRBJ2-3; 10 bases map to TRBD2. The ends lost 0 bases at V and 0 bases at J; junction bases unmatched: 3. The CDR3 covers 17 residues. CDR1 SGHTA and CDR2 FQGNSA come from the germline V gene. The CDR3: CASSLALLAGSTDTQYF. As DNA, the CDR3 is TGTGCCAGCAGCTTAGCGCTACTAGCGGGGAGCACAGATACGCAGTATTTT.

This sequence joins TRBV27 and TRBJ2-3; 7 bases are a match to TRBD2. Trimming took 8 bases from V and 2 from J; bases not matched to a gene: 10. The CDR3 loop spans 15 amino acids. Germline lookup yields CDR1 MNHEY and CDR2 SMNVEV (reference sequence). The CDR3 sequence: CASRPVGGNTDTQYF. The CDR3 nucleotides are TGTGCCAGCCGCCCGGTGGGGGGGAACACAGATACGCAGTATTTT.

The chain is built from TRBV6-1 and TRBJ1-4; D ambiguous. The J call may be in error: the DNA end matches TRBJ2-3 better. The CDR3 sequence is 17 residues long. CDR1 MNHNS and CDR2 SASEGT come from the germline V gene. The CDR3: CASSNRPGPSSADTQYF. The CDR3 DNA reads as TGTGCCAGCAGTAACCGCCCGGGCCCCAGTTCGGCAGATACGCAGTATTTT.

This clonotype was observed at least ten times. In nucleotides, the CDR3 is TGTGCCAGCTCACCACAAGCTAAGCAAGACCAGTACTTC. It codes for CASSPQAKQDQYF. The rearrangement joins TRBV18 to TRBJ2-5; D is unclear. The CDR3 sequence is 13 residues long. Trimming stripped 1 base from V and 10 bases from J, with 13 bases between. Per the germline V gene, CDR1 is KGHSH and CDR2 is LQKENI. The variable domain in full, completed from reference TRBV18 and TRBJ2-5, reads NAGVMQNPRHLVRRRGQEARLRCSPMKGHSHVYWYRQLPEEGLKFMVYLQKENIIDESGMPKERFSAEFPKEGPSILRIQQVVRGDSAAYFCASSPQAKQDQYFGPGTRLLVL.

This clonotype occurred a few times. V gene TRBV12-3 or TRBV12-4 combines with J gene TRBJ1-6; D ambiguous. V lost 6 bases to trimming and J lost 13 bases, with 16 bases between them. The CDR3 loop spans 13 amino acids. The CDR3 DNA is TGTGCCAGCAGGCGGGAAGGTCCGAGGCCCCTCCACTTT. Translation: CASRREGPRPLHF.

The rearrangement uses TRBV4-2 and TRBJ2-5, with D perhaps TRBD2 (6 bases). The CDR3 has 18 residues. The V end was cut by 0 bases, the J end by 1 base, with 18 bases between. CDR1 and CDR2 (germline): LGHNA, YNFKEQ. CDR3 amino acids: CASSQEKGGPGAQETQYF. The CDR3 coding sequence is TGTGCCAGCAGCCAAGAAAAAGGAGGGCCCGGGGCCCAAGAGACCCAGTACTTC.

This clonotype was counted only a few times. V and J are TRBV14 and TRBJ2-7; 9 bases map to TRBD1. CDR3 length: 16 residues. Germline V gene sequence: CDR1 SGHDN, CDR2 FVKESK. The V gene end was trimmed by 4 bases and the J gene end by 0 bases; junction bases not matched to a gene: 7. The CDR3 reads CASSRAGTGSSYEQYF. The CDR3 nucleotides read TGTGCCAGCAGCCGAGCAGGGACAGGGAGCTCCTACGAGCAGTACTTC.

The chain employs TRBV7-3 and TRBJ2-7, with 8 bases fitting TRBD1. The CDR3 sequence is 15 residues long. Germline V lookup: CDR1 SGHTA, CDR2 FQGTGA. Trimming cost V 2 bases and J 1 base; bases outside gene matches: 4. The CDR3 protein is CASSLAQGASYEQYF. The CDR3 DNA sequence: TGTGCCAGCAGCTTAGCCCAGGGGGCTTCCTACGAGCAGTACTTC.

The rearrangement joins TRBV9 to TRBJ2-1; 7 bases match TRBD1. The V segment lost 3 bases and the J segment 2 bases; nucleotides outside the gene matches: 5. The CDR3 is 15 amino acids. CDR1 SGDLS and CDR2 YYNGEE come from the germline V gene. In nucleotides, the CDR3 is TGTGCCAGCAGCGCGACAGGGAACCCCTACAATGAGCAGTTCTTC. It translates to CASSATGNPYNEQFF.

The V and J genes are TRBV24-1 and TRBJ1-4; tentatively, D is TRBD1 (5 bases). The CDR3 runs to 17 residues. V dropped 4 bases and J dropped 0 bases, with 14 bases sitting between them. The V gene's germline CDR1 is KGHDR and CDR2 SFDVKD. The CDR3 region has the DNA TGTGCCACCAGTGACGGAGGGGCGGACTCAACTAATGAAAAACTGTTTTTT. It translates to CATSDGGADSTNEKLFF.

The V call is TRBV30, the J call TRBJ2-3; no reliable D call. The CDR3 has 12 residues. V lost 0 bases, J lost 5 bases, and 6 bases lay in between. From germline, CDR1 is GTSNPN and CDR2 SVGIG (reference sequence). CDR3 coding DNA: TGTGCCTGGAGTGTACAGAGAGATACGCAGTATTTT. Encoded protein: CAWSVQRDTQYF.